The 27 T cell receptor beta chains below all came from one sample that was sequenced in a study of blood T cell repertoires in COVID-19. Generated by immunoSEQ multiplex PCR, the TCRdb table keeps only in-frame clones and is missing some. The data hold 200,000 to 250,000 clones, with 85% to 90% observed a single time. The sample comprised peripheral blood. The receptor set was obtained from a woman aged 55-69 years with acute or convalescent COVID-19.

The CDR3 protein is CASSIRPQGAGGPSEQFF. CDR3 in DNA: TGTGCCAGTAGTATAAGGCCCCAGGGAGCGGGAGGGCCGAGTGAGCAGTTCTTC. The chain is built from TRBV19 and TRBJ2-1, with 10 bases lining up with TRBD2. Germline CDR1 is LNHDA and CDR2 is SQIVND (reference sequence). The CDR3 runs 18 residues. The J segment lost 9 bases and the V segment lost 2 bases, leaving 16 bases of the junction unmatched.

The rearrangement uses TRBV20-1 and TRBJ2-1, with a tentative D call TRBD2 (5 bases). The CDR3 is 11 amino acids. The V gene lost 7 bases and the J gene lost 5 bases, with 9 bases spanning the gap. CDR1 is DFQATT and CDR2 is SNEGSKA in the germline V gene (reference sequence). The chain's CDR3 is CSGEIDNEQFF. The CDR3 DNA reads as TGCAGTGGGGAGATAGACAATGAGCAGTTCTTC.

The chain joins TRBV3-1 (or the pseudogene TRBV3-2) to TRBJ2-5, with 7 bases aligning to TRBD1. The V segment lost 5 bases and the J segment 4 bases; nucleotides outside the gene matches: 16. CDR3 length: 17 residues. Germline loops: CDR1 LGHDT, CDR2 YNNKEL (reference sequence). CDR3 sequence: CASSTRKGGFRSETQYF. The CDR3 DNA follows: TGTGCCAGCAGCACCCGGAAAGGGGGCTTTAGGTCAGAGACCCAGTACTTC.

CDR3: CASCGTGDTGELFF. The CDR3 DNA reads TGTGCCAGCTGCGGGACAGGGGACACCGGGGAGCTGTTTTTT. The gene calls are TRBV3-1 (or the pseudogene TRBV3-2) and TRBJ2-2; 10 bases are shared with TRBD1. The V gene's germline CDR1 is LGHDT and CDR2 YNNKEL (reference sequence). The length of the CDR3 is 14 residues. Trimming at V came to 8 bases and at J to 3 bases, leaving 3 bases not matched to a gene.

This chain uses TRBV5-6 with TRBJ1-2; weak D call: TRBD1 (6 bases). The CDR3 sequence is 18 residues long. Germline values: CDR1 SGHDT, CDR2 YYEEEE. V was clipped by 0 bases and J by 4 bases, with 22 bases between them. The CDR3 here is CASSLGALGGGGSYGYTF. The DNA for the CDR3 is TGTGCCAGCAGCTTGGGAGCCCTTGGGGGGGGCGGTAGCTATGGCTACACCTTC.

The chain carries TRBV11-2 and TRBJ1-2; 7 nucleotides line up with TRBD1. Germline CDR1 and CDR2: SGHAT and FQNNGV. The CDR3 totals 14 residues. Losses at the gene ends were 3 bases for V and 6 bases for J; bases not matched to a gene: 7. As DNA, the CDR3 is TGTGCCAGCAGCTTCAGGAGAGGGGGCGATGGCTACACCTTC. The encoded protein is CASSFRRGGDGYTF.

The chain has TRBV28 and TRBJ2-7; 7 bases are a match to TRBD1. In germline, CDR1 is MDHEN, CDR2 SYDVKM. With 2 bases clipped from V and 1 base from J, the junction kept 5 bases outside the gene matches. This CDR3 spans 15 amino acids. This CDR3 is CASSLRDSYSYEQYF. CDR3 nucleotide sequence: TGTGCCAGCAGTTTAAGGGACAGTTATTCCTACGAGCAGTACTTC.

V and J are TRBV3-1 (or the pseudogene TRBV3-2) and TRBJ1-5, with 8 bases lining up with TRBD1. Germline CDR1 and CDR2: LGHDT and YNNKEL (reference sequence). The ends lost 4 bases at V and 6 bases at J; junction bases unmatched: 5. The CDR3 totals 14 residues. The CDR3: CASSPNRGSQPQHF. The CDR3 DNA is TGTGCCAGCAGCCCCAACAGGGGGAGTCAGCCCCAGCATTTT.

CDR3 in amino acids: CASRTGPRYGYTF. For the CDR3, the DNA is TGTGCCAGCAGAACAGGGCCCAGGTATGGCTACACCTTC. The genes are TRBV28 and TRBJ1-2; the D gene is possibly TRBD1 (6 bases). Trimming removed 6 bases from V and 5 bases from J, with 13 bases in between. Germline V gives CDR1 MDHEN, CDR2 SYDVKM. The CDR3 consists of 13 residues.

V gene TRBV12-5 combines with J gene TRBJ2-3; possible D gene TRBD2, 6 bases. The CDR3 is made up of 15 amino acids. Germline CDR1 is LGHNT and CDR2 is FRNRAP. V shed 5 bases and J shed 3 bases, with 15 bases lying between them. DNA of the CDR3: TGTGCTAGTGGTCCCGCGCCGGGACTGACAGATACGCAGTATTTT. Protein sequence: CASGPAPGLTDTQYF.

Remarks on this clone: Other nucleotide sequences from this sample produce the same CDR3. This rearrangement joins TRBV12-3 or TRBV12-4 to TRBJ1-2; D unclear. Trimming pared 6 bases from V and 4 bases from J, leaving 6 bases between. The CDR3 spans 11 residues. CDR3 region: CASSSGYGYTF. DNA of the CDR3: TGTGCCAGCAGCAGCGGCTATGGCTACACCTTC.

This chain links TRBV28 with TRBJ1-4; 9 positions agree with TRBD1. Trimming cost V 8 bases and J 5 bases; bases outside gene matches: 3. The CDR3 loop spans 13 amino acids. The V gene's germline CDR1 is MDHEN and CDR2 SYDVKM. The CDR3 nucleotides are TGTGCCAGCCACAGGGGGCTCAATGAAAAACTGTTTTTT. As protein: CASHRGLNEKLFF.

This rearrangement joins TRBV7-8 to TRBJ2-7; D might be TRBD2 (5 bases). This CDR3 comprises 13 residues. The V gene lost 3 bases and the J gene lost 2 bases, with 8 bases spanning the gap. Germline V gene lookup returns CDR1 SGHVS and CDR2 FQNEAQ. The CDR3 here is CASSFEGPYEQYF. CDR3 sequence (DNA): TGTGCCAGCAGCTTTGAGGGCCCCTACGAGCAGTACTTC. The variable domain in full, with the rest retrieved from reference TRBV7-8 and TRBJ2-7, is GAGVSQSPRYKVAKRGQDVALRCDPISGHVSLFWYQQALGQGPEFLTYFQNEAQLDKSGLPSDRFFAERPEGSVSTLKIQRTQQEDSAVYLCASSFEGPYEQYFGPGTRLTVT.

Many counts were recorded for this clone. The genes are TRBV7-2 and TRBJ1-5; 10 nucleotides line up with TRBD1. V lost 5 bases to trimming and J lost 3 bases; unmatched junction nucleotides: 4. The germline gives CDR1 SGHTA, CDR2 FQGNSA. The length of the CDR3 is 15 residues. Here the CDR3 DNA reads TGTGCCAGCAGCCCCGGGACAGGGGACAATCAGCCCCAGCATTTT. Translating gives CASSPGTGDNQPQHF.

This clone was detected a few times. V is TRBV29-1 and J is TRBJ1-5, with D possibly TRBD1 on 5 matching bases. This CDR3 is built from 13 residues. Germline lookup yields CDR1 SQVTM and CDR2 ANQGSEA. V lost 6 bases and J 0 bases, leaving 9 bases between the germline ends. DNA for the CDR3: TGCAGCGTGGGACTTAGTAGCAATCAGCCCCAGCATTTT. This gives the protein CSVGLSSNQPQHF.

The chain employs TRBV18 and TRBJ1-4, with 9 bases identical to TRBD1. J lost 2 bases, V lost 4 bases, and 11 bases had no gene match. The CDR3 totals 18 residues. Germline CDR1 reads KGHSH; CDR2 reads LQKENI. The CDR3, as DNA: TGTGCCAGCTCACATCTGGGACAGGGATCAACTACTAATGAAAAACTGTTTTTT. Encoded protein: CASSHLGQGSTTNEKLFF.

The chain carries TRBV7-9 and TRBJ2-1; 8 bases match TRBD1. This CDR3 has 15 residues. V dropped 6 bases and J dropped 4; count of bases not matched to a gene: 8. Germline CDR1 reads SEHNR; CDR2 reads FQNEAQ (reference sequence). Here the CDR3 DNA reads TGTGCCAGCAGTCGTCAGGGGGCGAAGTACAATGAGCAGTTCTTC. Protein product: CASSRQGAKYNEQFF. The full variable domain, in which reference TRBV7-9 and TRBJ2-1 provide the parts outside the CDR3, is DTGVSQNPRHKITKRGQNVTFRCDPISEHNRLYWYRQTLGQGPEFLTYFQNEAQLEKSRLLSDRFSAERPKGSFSTLEIQRTEQGDSAMYLCASSRQGAKYNEQFFGPGTRLTVL.

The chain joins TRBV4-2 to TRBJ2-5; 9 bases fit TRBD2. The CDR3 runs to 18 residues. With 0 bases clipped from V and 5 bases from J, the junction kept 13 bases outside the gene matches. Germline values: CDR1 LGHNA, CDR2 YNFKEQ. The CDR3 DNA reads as TGTGCCAGCAGCCAAGATCTTAATGGCGGGGGGGCCGCGGAGACCCAGTACTTC. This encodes CASSQDLNGGGAAETQYF.

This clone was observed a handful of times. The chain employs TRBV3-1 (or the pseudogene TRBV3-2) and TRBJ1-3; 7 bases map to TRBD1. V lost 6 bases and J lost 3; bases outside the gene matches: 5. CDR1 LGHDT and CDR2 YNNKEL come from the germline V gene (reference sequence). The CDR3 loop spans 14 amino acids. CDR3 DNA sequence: TGTGCCAGCAGACCCCGGGACAGTGGAAACACCATATATTTT. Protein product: CASRPRDSGNTIYF.

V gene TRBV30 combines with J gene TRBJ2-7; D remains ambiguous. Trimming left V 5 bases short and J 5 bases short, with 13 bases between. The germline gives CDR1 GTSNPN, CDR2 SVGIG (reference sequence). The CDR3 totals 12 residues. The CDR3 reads CAWWPPGNEQYF. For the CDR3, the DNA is TGTGCCTGGTGGCCCCCAGGTAACGAGCAGTACTTC. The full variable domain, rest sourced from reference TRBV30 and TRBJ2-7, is SQTIHQWPATLVQPVGSPLSLECTVEGTSNPNLYWYRQAAGRGLQLLFYSVGIGQISSEVPQNLSASRPQDRQFILSSKKLLLSDSGFYLCAWWPPGNEQYFGPGTRLTVT.

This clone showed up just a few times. The CDR3 nucleotides are TGTGCCAGCAGCCCCCGTAGCGGGGGGGCGACAGATACGCAGTATTTT. Translating gives CASSPRSGGATDTQYF. The V and J genes are TRBV3-1 (or the pseudogene TRBV3-2) and TRBJ2-3; 11 bases are shared with TRBD2. This CDR3 is 16 amino acids long. Trimming at V came to 4 bases and at J to 3 bases, leaving 6 bases not matched to a gene. Germline lookup yields CDR1 LGHDT and CDR2 YNNKEL (reference sequence).

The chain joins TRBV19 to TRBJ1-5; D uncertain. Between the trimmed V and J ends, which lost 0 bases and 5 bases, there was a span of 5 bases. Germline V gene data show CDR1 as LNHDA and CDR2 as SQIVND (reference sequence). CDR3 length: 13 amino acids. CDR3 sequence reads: CASSIDGDQPQHF. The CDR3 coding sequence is TGTGCCAGTAGTATAGACGGAGATCAGCCCCAGCATTTT. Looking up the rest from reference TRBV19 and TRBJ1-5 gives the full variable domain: DGGITQSPKYLFRKEGQNVTLSCEQNLNHDAMYWYRQDPGQGLRLIYYSQIVNDFQKGDIAEGYSVSREKKESFPLTVTSAQKNPTAFYLCASSIDGDQPQHFGDGTRLSIL.

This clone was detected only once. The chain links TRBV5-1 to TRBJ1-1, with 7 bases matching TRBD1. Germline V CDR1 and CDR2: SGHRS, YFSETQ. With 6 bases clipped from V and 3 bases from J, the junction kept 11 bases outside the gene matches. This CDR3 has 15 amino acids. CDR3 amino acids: CASTESGQRHTEAFF. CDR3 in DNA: TGCGCCAGCACCGAATCGGGACAGAGGCACACTGAAGCTTTCTTT.

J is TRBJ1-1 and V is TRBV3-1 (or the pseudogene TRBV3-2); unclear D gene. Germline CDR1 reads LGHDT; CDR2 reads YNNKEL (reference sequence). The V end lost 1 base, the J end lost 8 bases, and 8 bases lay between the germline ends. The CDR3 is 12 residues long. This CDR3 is CASSQGGAEAFF. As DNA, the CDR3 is TGTGCCAGCAGCCAAGGGGGAGCCGAAGCTTTCTTT.

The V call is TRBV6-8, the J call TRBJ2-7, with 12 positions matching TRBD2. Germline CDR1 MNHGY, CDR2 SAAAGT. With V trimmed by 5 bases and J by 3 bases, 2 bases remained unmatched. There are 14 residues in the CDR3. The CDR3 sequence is CASSTTSGGYEQYF. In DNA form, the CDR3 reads TGTGCCAGCAGTACGACTAGCGGGGGCTACGAGCAGTACTTC.

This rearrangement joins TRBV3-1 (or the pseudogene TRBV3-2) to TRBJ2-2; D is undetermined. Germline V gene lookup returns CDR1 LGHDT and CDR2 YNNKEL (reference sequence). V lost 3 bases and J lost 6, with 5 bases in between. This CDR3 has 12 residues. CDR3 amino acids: CASSHVAGELFF. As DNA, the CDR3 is TGTGCCAGCAGCCATGTAGCCGGGGAGCTGTTTTTT.

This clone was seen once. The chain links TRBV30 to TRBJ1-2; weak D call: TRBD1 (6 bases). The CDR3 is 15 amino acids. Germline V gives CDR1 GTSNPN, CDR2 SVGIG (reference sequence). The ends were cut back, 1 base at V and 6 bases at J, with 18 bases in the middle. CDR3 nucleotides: TGTGCCTGGAGTGACTATCCAACAGGGCGGAATGGCTACACCTTC. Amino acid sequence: CAWSDYPTGRNGYTF. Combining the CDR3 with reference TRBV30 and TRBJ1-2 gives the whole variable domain SQTIHQWPATLVQPVGSPLSLECTVEGTSNPNLYWYRQAAGRGLQLLFYSVGIGQISSEVPQNLSASRPQDRQFILSSKKLLLSDSGFYLCAWSDYPTGRNGYTFGSGTRLTVV.